These 3 T cell receptor beta chains came from one sample sequenced in a study of beta chain features in type 1 diabetes. Expressed TCRB transcripts were sequenced after all isolated RNA was converted to cDNA. Sequencing used immunoSEQ multiplex PCR; TCRdb keeps in-frame clones, though not all of them. Seen here are some 250,000 clones, approximately 15% observed once, and the top ten hold almost 0.02%. Overall study findings and caveats: Among all four CD4+ subsets, Type 1 diabetes patients had TCRB CDR3s that were moderately but significantly shorter.

These receptors have no identified antigens. The material sequenced was naive CD4+ T cells from blood. The receptors come from a man aged 25-45 years with type 1 diabetes.

In its sample, this clone was seen a few times. V usage is TRBV30 and J usage is TRBJ1-5; D gene ambiguous. Germline-derived CDR1 and CDR2 are GTSNPN and SVGIG (reference sequence). Trimming cost V 2 bases and J 6 bases, with 26 bases left between them. This CDR3 has 18 amino acids. The CDR3 here is CAWSHSRTGPSGVQPQHF. The DNA of the CDR3 is TGTGCCTGGAGTCACTCGAGGACGGGCCCCAGCGGGGTTCAGCCCCAGCATTTT.

The chain employs TRBV5-1 and TRBJ1-2; 7 bases agree with TRBD1. Trimming took 4 bases from V and 4 from J; bases not matched to a gene: 10. CDR3 length: 15 amino acids. Germline loops: CDR1 SGHRS, CDR2 YFSETQ. As DNA, the CDR3 is TGCGCCAGCAGCGGTACGGACAGGACGCGCTATGGCTACACCTTC. It codes for CASSGTDRTRYGYTF.

To note about this clone: This CDR3 is also generated by other DNA sequences in the sample. V is TRBV7-9 and J is TRBJ1-1; D possibly corresponds to TRBD1 (5 bases). CDR1 is SEHNR, CDR2 FQNEAQ, per germline (reference sequence). V was cut by 1 base and J by 5 bases, with 8 bases left in between. There are 13 residues in the CDR3. The CDR3 DNA sequence: TGTGCCAGCAGCTTAGGCGGGGGGACTGAAGCTTTCTTT. Protein product: CASSLGGGTEAFF.